This TCR beta chain was documented in a study of blood T cell repertoires in COVID-19. The overall study: From the United States, Italy and Spain came samples of acute and convalescent COVID-19.

The CDR3 is 15 amino acids. V lost 4 bases to trimming and J lost 2 bases, with 15 bases between them. Germline loops: CDR1 SGDLS, CDR2 YYNGEE. Original analysis: Reference gene primer amplification yielded estimated nucleated cell counts. Assay: immunoSEQ multiplex PCR; the TCRdb copy retains only in-frame clones and omits some. The DNA gave D and trimming, while V, J and clone size come from that table. The sample yields more than 85,000 clones, more than 65% seen once. The sequenced sample consisted of peripheral blood. The clonotype originates from a man older than 75 with active or convalescent COVID-19. The rearrangement uses TRBV9 and TRBJ1-2; D is unclear. CDR3 protein: CASSSKLDLNYGYTF. In DNA, the CDR3 is TGTGCCAGCAGCTCAAAACTAGACCTCAACTATGGCTACACCTTC.